The clone carrying this TCR beta chain was recorded once. Its antigen is undetermined. It was with 60 Vbeta and 13 Jbeta primers that the PCR ran. Clones were read by immunoSEQ multiplex PCR, and TCRdb kept only the in-frame ones, dropping some. Here the sample spans about 180,000 clones, around 76% being singletons. This sample stems from a study of cytomegalovirus exposure and HLA in healthy donors. The length of the CDR3 is 16 residues. The V gene lost 0 bases and the J gene lost 0 bases, with 12 bases spanning the gap. Findings and caveats of the study: An ancestry cluster, one associated with Asian ancestry, reportedly showed fewer N-insertions than the approximately 670-donor mean in a later analysis.

This sequence was found in a man between 40 and 49 years old in good health and CMV-seronegative. This chain uses TRBV23-1 with TRBJ2-7; tentatively, D is TRBD2 (5 bases). Being an ORF, TRBV23-1 has a function that is uncertain. Sequencing was done on a sample of PBMCs. The DNA of the CDR3 is TGCGCCAGCAGTCAATCAAGGCCGGAGGCCTCCTACGAGCAGTACTTC. Its translation is CASSQSRPEASYEQYF.